This T cell receptor (beta chain) was retrieved from a study of human T cells and chemical hapten exposure. Study-wide context: Weekly scalp doses of diphenylcyclopropenone were given to patients during the roughly 24-week study.

Germline CDR1 MNHEY, CDR2 SVGAGI. The length of the CDR3 is 15 residues. Losses at the gene ends were 0 bases for V and 5 bases for J; bases not matched to a gene: 3. TCRdb analysed the RACE reads with MiXCR anew, one entry per CDR3 protein. The data hold around 380,000 distinct CDR3 sequences, with about 4.8% observed a single time. This clonotype was counted ten times or more. The time point here: patch test 1, 2 weeks after DPC sensitization. Described treatment: therapeutic diphenylcyclopropenone sensitization with weekly scalp DPC. This clonotype was sampled from a woman aged 50 to 60 with alopecia areata. Some clones in this sample may be carry-over from other donors' samples. This sample comprised whole blood, obtained in connection with sensitization to the hapten diphenylcyclopropenone (DPC). This chain links TRBV6-5 with TRBJ2-3, with TRBD2 matching 9 bases. Here the CDR3 reads CASSYSREGIDTQYF. The CDR3 bases are TGTGCCAGCAGTTACTCGCGGGAGGGGATAGATACGCAGTATTTT.